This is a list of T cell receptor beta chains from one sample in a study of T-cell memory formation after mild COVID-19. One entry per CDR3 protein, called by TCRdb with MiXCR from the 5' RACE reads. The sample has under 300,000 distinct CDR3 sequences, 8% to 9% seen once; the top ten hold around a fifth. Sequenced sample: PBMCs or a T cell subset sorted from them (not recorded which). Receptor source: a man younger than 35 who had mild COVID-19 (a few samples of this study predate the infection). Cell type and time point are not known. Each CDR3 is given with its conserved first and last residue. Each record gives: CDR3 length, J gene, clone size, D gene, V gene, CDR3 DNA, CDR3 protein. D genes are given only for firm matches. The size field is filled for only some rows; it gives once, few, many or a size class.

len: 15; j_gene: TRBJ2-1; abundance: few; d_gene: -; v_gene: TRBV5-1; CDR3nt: TGCGCCAGCAGCGAGGGCCACCGGGGGTGGGATGAGCAGTTCTTC; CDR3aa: CASSEGHRGWDEQFF
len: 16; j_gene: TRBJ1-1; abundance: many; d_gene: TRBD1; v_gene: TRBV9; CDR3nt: TGTGCCAGCAGCACCGGGACAGGGGCGAAGATTACTGAAGCTTTCTTT; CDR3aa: CASSTGTGAKITEAFF
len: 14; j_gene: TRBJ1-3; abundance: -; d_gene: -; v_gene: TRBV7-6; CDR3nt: TGTGCCAGCAGCTCCCCCGCATCTGGAAACACCATATATTTT; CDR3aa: CASSSPASGNTIYF
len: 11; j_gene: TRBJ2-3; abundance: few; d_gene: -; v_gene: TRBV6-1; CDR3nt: TGTGCCAGCAGTGAAGAGATAACGCAGTATTTT; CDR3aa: CASSEEITQYF
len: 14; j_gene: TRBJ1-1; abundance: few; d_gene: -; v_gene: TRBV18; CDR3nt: TGTGCCAGCTCACCAGCGGGGGAGGGGACTGAAGCTTTCTTT; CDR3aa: CASSPAGEGTEAFF
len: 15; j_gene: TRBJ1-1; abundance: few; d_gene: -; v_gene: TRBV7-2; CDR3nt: TGTGCCAGCAGCGTCCAAGGTGGGGGACACACTGAAGCTTTCTTT; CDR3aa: CASSVQGGGHTEAFF
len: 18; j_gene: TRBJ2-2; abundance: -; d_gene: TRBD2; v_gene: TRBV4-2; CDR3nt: TGTGCCAGCAGCCAAGATCCCATGGCTAGCGGGGGTACCGGGGAGCTGTTTTTT; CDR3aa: CASSQDPMASGGTGELFF
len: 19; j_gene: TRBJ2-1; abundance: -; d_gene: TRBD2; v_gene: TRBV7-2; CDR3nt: TGTGCCAGCAGCTATGGGGGACAGATCGGACTAGCGGCCTACAATGAGCAGTTCTTC; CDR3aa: CASSYGGQIGLAAYNEQFF
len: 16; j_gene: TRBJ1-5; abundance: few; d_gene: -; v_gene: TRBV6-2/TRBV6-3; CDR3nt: TGTGCCAGCAGTTACAGAGGAGCTTATAGCAATCAGCCCCAGCATTTT; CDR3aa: CASSYRGAYSNQPQHF
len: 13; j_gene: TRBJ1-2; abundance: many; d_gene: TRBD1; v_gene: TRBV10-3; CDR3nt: TGTGCCATCAGTGAAGGGGGCAGCTATGGCTACACCTTC; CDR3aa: CAISEGGSYGYTF
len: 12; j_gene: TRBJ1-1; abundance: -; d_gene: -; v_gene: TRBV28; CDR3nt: TGTGCCAGCAGGACTCCGGGGGCTGAAGCTTTCTTT; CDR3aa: CASRTPGAEAFF
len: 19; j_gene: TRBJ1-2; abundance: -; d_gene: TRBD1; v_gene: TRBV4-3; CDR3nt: TGCGCCAGCAGCCAGCTGTCGCCGGGACAGGGCATTCCTAACTATGGCTACACCTTC; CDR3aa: CASSQLSPGQGIPNYGYTF
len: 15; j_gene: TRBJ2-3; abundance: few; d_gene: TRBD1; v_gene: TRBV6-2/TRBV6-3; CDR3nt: TGTGCCAGCAGTACCTGGACAGGAGTGACGGATACGCAGTATTTT; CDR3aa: CASSTWTGVTDTQYF
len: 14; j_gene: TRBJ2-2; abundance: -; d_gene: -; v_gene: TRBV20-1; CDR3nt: TGCAGCCACAAATCGGGAGGGGGCATGGGGGAGCTGTTTTTT; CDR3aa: CSHKSGGGMGELFF
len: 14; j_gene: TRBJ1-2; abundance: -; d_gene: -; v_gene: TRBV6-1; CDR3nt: TGTGCCAGCTATCCCAGGGGAACACTTCGTGGCTACACCTTC; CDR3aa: CASYPRGTLRGYTF